A selection of T cell receptor beta chains follows, all from one sample in a study of blood T cell repertoires in COVID-19. Method: immunoSEQ multiplex PCR; TCRdb's copy keeps in-frame clones and lacks some. The sample consists of roughly 230,000 clones, around 82% of them appearing once. Sequencing input: peripheral blood. These receptors were taken from a woman aged 80 or older with acute or convalescent COVID-19. Both conserved end residues are part of each CDR3. Each record gives: CDR3 protein, CDR3 DNA, D gene, J gene, V gene, clone size. D genes are given only for firm matches. Not every row has a clone size; where given, it reads once, few, many or a size class.

CASSLEAVAGELFF | TGCGCCAGCAGCTTGGAGGCGGTGGCCGGGGAGCTGTTTTTT | - | TRBJ2-2 | TRBV5-1 | -
CASSLRQYNQPQHF | TGTGCCAGCAGCCTCAGACAATATAATCAGCCCCAGCATTTT | - | TRBJ1-5 | TRBV2 | -
CASSFRTGNQETQYF | TGTGCCAGCAGCTTCCGGACAGGAAACCAAGAGACCCAGTACTTC | TRBD1 | TRBJ2-5 | TRBV5-5 | -
CTSSQPGASGGKYNEQFF | TGCACCAGCAGCCAACCGGGGGCGAGCGGGGGCAAGTACAATGAGCAGTTCTTC | - | TRBJ2-1 | TRBV1 | -
CASSELGVRNTEAFF | TGTGCCAGCAGTGAACTAGGGGTTAGGAACACTGAAGCTTTCTTT | - | TRBJ1-1 | TRBV6-1 | -
CASRTGDSPLHF | TGTGCCAGCAGAACAGGAGATTCACCCCTCCACTTT | - | TRBJ1-6 | TRBV28 | -
CARQLWQGLRGYTF | TGTGCCAGGCAGCTTTGGCAGGGTCTGCGTGGCTACACCTTC | - | TRBJ1-2 | TRBV2 | few
CASGYLGAWDEQYF | TGCGCTAGTGGCTACCTGGGGGCCTGGGACGAGCAGTACTTC | - | TRBJ2-7 | TRBV12-5 | -
CASSQDLARSGELFF | TGTGCCAGCAGCCAAGATTTGGCTAGATCCGGGGAGCTGTTTTTT | - | TRBJ2-2 | TRBV3-1/TRBV3-2 | -
CASSGTPGRSPLHF | TGTGCCAGCAGTGGCACCCCAGGGCGTTCACCCCTCCACTTT | - | TRBJ1-6 | TRBV2 | -
CASSLERGASYNEQFF | TGCGCCAGCAGCTTGGAGCGGGGTGCCTCCTACAATGAGCAGTTCTTC | TRBD2 | TRBJ2-1 | TRBV5-1 | -
CASSMTGDGYTF | TGTGCCAGCAGCATGACAGGGGATGGCTACACCTTC | TRBD1 | TRBJ1-2 | TRBV5-4 | -
CASSLAGANYGYTF | TGTGCCAGCAGTTTGGCCGGAGCTAACTATGGCTACACCTTC | - | TRBJ1-2 | TRBV6-5 | -
CASTKGQGRTGELFF | TGTGCCAGCACCAAGGGACAGGGGAGGACCGGGGAGCTGTTTTTT | TRBD1 | TRBJ2-2 | TRBV6-6 | once
CASILQDRVTGELFF | TGTGCCAGCATTCTCCAGGACAGGGTCACCGGGGAGCTGTTTTTT | TRBD1 | TRBJ2-2 | TRBV6-5 | -
CASSMVPGFQPQHF | TGTGCCAGTAGTATGGTGCCAGGTTTCCAGCCCCAGCATTTT | - | TRBJ1-5 | TRBV19 | -
CASSSGSRSYEQYF | TGCGCCAGCAGCTCCGGGTCTCGCTCCTACGAGCAGTACTTC | - | TRBJ2-7 | TRBV5-1 | -
CASSTRDSGGNSPLHF | TGTGCCAGTAGTACGCGGGACAGTGGGGGGAATTCACCCCTCCACTTT | TRBD1 | TRBJ1-6 | TRBV19 | once
CAPKRQGKRNSPLHF | TGTGCCCCCAAGCGGCAGGGGAAGAGGAATTCACCCCTCCACTTT | - | TRBJ1-6 | TRBV3-1/TRBV3-2 | -
CASSLMSSQETQYF | TGTGCCAGCAGCTTAATGTCGAGTCAAGAGACCCAGTACTTC | - | TRBJ2-5 | TRBV7-2 | once
CASSPTGSGNTIYF | TGCGCCAGCAGCCCCACAGGGTCCGGAAACACCATATATTTT | - | TRBJ1-3 | TRBV5-1 | -
CASSEGTSEYNEQFF | TGCGCCAGCAGTGAGGGGACTAGCGAATACAATGAGCAGTTCTTC | TRBD2 | TRBJ2-1 | TRBV10-2 | -
CASGVRARNSPLHF | TGTGCCAGCGGGGTGAGGGCCCGTAATTCACCCCTCCACTTT | - | TRBJ1-6 | TRBV28 | once
CASSELAGALTGELFF | TGTGCCAGCAGTGAACTAGCGGGGGCCCTAACCGGGGAGCTGTTTTTT | TRBD2 | TRBJ2-2 | TRBV6-1 | -
CASSRTGALSYGYTF | TGTGCCAGCAGCCGCACAGGGGCCTTGAGCTATGGCTACACCTTC | TRBD1 | TRBJ1-2 | TRBV28 | once
CAISATTGEETQYF | TGTGCCATCAGTGCCACGACAGGAGAAGAGACCCAGTACTTC | - | TRBJ2-5 | TRBV10-3 | -
CASSVESAYRNQPQHF | TGTGCCAGCAGTGTAGAGTCTGCCTACCGTAATCAGCCCCAGCATTTT | - | TRBJ1-5 | TRBV2 | -
CASNTGRGITEAFF | TGTGCCAGCAATACCGGACGGGGGATCACTGAAGCTTTCTTT | - | TRBJ1-1 | TRBV2 | -
CASSAGQVNSPLHF | TGTGCCAGCAGTGCAGGGCAAGTTAATTCACCCCTCCACTTT | - | TRBJ1-6 | TRBV6-6 | -
CASSDWSGPGVGTEAFF | TGTGCCAGCAGCGACTGGAGTGGACCGGGAGTCGGCACTGAAGCTTTCTTT | - | TRBJ1-1 | TRBV5-8 | -
CASSSTSGGGGGSSYNEQFF | TGTGCCAGTAGTTCAACTAGCGGGGGAGGGGGCGGAAGCTCCTACAATGAGCAGTTCTTC | TRBD2 | TRBJ2-1 | TRBV19 | -
CASSPGTGQIGNQPQHF | TGCGCCAGCAGCCCGGGGACAGGGCAGATTGGCAATCAGCCCCAGCATTTT | TRBD1 | TRBJ1-5 | TRBV5-1 | -
CASSLCPDRPSSIQYF | TGCGCCAGCAGTCTTTGTCCGGACAGACCGAGTAGCATTCAGTACTTC | - | TRBJ2-4 | TRBV23-1 | -
CATGQGAHWDTQYF | TGTGCCACCGGACAGGGGGCGCATTGGGATACGCAGTATTTT | TRBD1 | TRBJ2-3 | TRBV19 | -
CASSSDGGETQYF | TGTGCCAGCAGCTCAGACGGAGGGGAGACCCAGTACTTC | - | TRBJ2-5 | TRBV5-6 | -
CASSFSGNTIYF | TGTGCCAGCAGCTTCTCCGGAAACACCATATATTTT | - | TRBJ1-3 | TRBV7-9 | -
CASSLSRGFNTEAFF | TGTGCCAGCAGTTTAAGCAGGGGCTTTAACACTGAAGCTTTCTTT | - | TRBJ1-1 | TRBV27 | -
CASSSTGQHSPLHF | TGTGCCAGTAGTTCCACAGGGCAGCATTCACCCCTCCACTTT | - | TRBJ1-6 | TRBV19 | -
CASSFLPTGGRQETQYF | TGTGCCAGCAGTTTCCTACCGACAGGGGGTCGGCAAGAGACCCAGTACTTC | TRBD1 | TRBJ2-5 | TRBV13 | -
CASSSPTGAGTGELFF | TGTGCCAGCAGCTCCCCGACAGGGGCCGGGACCGGGGAGCTGTTTTTT | TRBD1 | TRBJ2-2 | TRBV7-9 | -
CASSDRLAYGQFF | TGTGCCAGCAGCGACCGCTTAGCTTACGGGCAGTTCTTC | - | TRBJ2-1 | TRBV5-6 | -
CASSTEGRGYTF | TGTGCCAGCAGCACAGAGGGCCGTGGCTACACCTTC | - | TRBJ1-2 | TRBV11-2 | -
CASAGLAGGNIQYF | TGTGCCAGCGCCGGACTAGCGGGGGGTAACATTCAGTACTTC | TRBD2 | TRBJ2-4 | TRBV27 | -
CASNKEWNTEAFF | TGTGCCAGCAATAAGGAGTGGAACACTGAAGCTTTCTTT | - | TRBJ1-1 | TRBV5-4 | -
CASSDPQGSGEKLFF | TGCGCCAGCAGCGATCCACAGGGGTCGGGTGAAAAACTGTTTTTT | TRBD1 | TRBJ1-4 | TRBV5-1 | -
CASSQDREQPQHF | TGCGCCAGCAGCCAGGACAGGGAGCAGCCCCAGCATTTT | TRBD1 | TRBJ1-5 | TRBV4-1 | -
CAWSPGLGQNGYTF | TGTGCCTGGAGTCCTGGACTGGGCCAGAATGGCTACACCTTC | - | TRBJ1-2 | TRBV30 | -
CASSKVHERGHTDTQYF | TGTGCCAGCAGCAAAGTCCATGAGCGGGGGCACACAGATACGCAGTATTTT | - | TRBJ2-3 | TRBV21-1 | -
CAKLKPLGTGCNQPQHF | TGTGCCAAGCTGAAGCCCCTAGGGACAGGGTGCAATCAGCCCCAGCATTTT | - | TRBJ1-5 | TRBV21-1 | -
CAAGTGNTGELFF | TGTGCCGCCGGGACAGGGAACACCGGGGAGCTGTTTTTT | TRBD1 | TRBJ2-2 | TRBV24-1 | -
CASRDGQNTEAFF | TGTGCCAGCAGGGACGGACAGAACACTGAAGCTTTCTTT | - | TRBJ1-1 | TRBV2 | -
CASSASPGGGYEQYF | TGTGCCAGCAGCGCGTCCCCGGGGGGGGGCTACGAGCAGTACTTC | TRBD2 | TRBJ2-7 | TRBV9 | -
CASTRDSYGYTF | TGTGCCAGCACCAGGGACAGCTATGGCTACACCTTC | TRBD1 | TRBJ1-2 | TRBV6-5 | -
CASSDGTGTLYEQFF | TGTGCCAGCAGCGACGGGACAGGGACTTTGTATGAGCAGTTCTTC | TRBD1 | TRBJ2-1 | TRBV6-5 | -
CASSLVTDRGYEQYF | TGTGCCAGCAGTTTAGTCACGGACAGGGGCTACGAGCAGTACTTC | TRBD1 | TRBJ2-7 | TRBV27 | once
CASSLSGTGYSPLHF | TGTGCCAGCAGCTTATCCGGGACAGGGTATTCACCCCTCCACTTT | TRBD1 | TRBJ1-6 | TRBV7-9 | -
CASSLGTPSGTEAFF | TGTGCCAGCAGCTTGGGGACACCCTCGGGCACTGAAGCTTTCTTT | - | TRBJ1-1 | TRBV5-4 | -
CATVGQTYEQYF | TGTGCCACCGTAGGACAGACCTACGAGCAGTACTTC | - | TRBJ2-7 | TRBV10-3 | -
CASAIFAGSAEAFF | TGTGCCAGCGCTATTTTCGCCGGTAGCGCTGAAGCTTTCTTT | - | TRBJ1-1 | TRBV28 | -
CASSLGLGLAGDTQYF | TGTGCCAGCAGCTTAGGCCTTGGACTAGCGGGAGATACGCAGTATTTT | TRBD2 | TRBJ2-3 | TRBV13 | -